The 16 T cell receptor beta chains below come from one sample, sequenced in a study of blood T cells in healthy people across ages (dated by TCRdb to the mid-2010s). Library preparation employed 5' RACE. Sequenced using an Illumina HiSeq 2500. A second PCR of about 6 to 11 cycles was run with a J-beta primer mix and a sample-barcoded 5' primer. TCRdb's own reprocessing of the public reads used fastp at Q25 and MiXCR and kept productive beta chains. CDR3 protein duplicates are merged, each entry listing the most common genes and DNA. The sample table lists roughly 2 million distinct CDR3 sequences, 40% to 55% of them with a count of one. In total, the top ten clones hold over 2% of the sample. The source material was blood. These receptors originate from a middle-aged woman in good health.

This clonotype was detected once. The chain recombines TRBV18 with TRBJ2-1; D possibly matches TRBD1 or TRBD2 (5 bases each). Trimming stripped 3 bases from V and 9 bases from J, with 15 bases between. CDR1 KGHSH and CDR2 LQKENI come from the germline V gene. The length of the CDR3 is 14 residues. The CDR3 DNA follows: TGTGCCAGCTCACCGCGAGGGGACCGAACTGAGCAGTTCTTC. Translated: CASSPRGDRTEQFF.

The CDR3 spells CVVYDRGNEKLFF. The CDR3 DNA reads as TGCGTAGTCTATGACAGAGGGAATGAAAAACTGTTTTTT. The chain has TRBV20-1 and TRBJ1-4; D is perhaps TRBD1 (5 bases). Germline V CDR1 and CDR2: DFQATT, SNEGSKA (reference sequence). The CDR3 sequence is 13 residues long.

The chain has TRBV29-1 and TRBJ2-1, with a possible D match to TRBD2 (6 bases). Trimming shortened V by 1 base and J by 0 bases, and 13 bases separated the two germline ends. The CDR3 length is 16 residues. Germline V CDR1 and CDR2: SQVTM, ANQGSEA. The chain's CDR3 is CSVEGTIDRSYNEQFF. The CDR3 region has the DNA TGCAGCGTTGAAGGGACTATCGACCGCTCCTACAATGAGCAGTTCTTC.

This clonotype was observed once. The J gene is TRBJ2-5, the V gene TRBV21-1; the table assigns TRBD1, which was not confirmed against the DNA. TRBV21-1 is listed as a pseudogene. The CDR3 is 15 residues long. CDR3: CTSSNLRGLQETQYF. DNA of the CDR3: TGTACCAGCAGCAACCTCAGGGGACTCCAAGAGACCCAGTACTTC.

This clonotype came up a few times. Mismatch with germline at one junction end may stem from a read error. The chain links TRBV7-9 to TRBJ2-1; D is unresolved. The CDR3 is made up of 12 amino acids. CDR1 and CDR2 (germline): SEHNR, FQNEAQ (reference sequence). The CDR3 bases are TGTGCCAGCAGCCCCAGCTACAATGAGCTGTTCTTC. This translates into CASSPSYNELFF.

The chain couples TRBV4-1 to TRBJ2-7; D not certain. Trimming stripped 0 bases from V and 2 bases from J, with 17 bases between. The CDR3 has 17 amino acids. Germline V lookup: CDR1 MGHRA, CDR2 YSYEKL. DNA of the CDR3: TGCGCCAGCAGCCAAGATGACGGTGAAGGTGGTACCTACGAGCAGTACTTC. Protein product: CASSQDDGEGGTYEQYF.

As to this clonotype: One junction end disagrees with the germline gene, perhaps due to a read error. The chain uses TRBV3-1 and TRBJ2-1, with D uncertain. Germline CDR1 LGHDT, CDR2 YNNKEL (reference sequence). The CDR3 is made up of 11 amino acids. The CDR3 is CASGRHNGQFF. The CDR3 bases are TGTGCCAGCGGCCGGCACAATGGGCAGTTCTTC.

This chain connects TRBV7-2 to TRBJ2-3, with TRBD2 as a possible D gene (5 bases). Trimming removed 4 bases at V and 6 bases at J, with 14 bases between. There are 14 residues in the CDR3. CDR1 and CDR2 (germline): SGHTA, FQGNSA. CDR3 in amino acids: CASSSLDGLDTQYF. CDR3 in DNA: TGTGCCAGCAGCTCACTCGATGGACTTGATACGCAGTATTTT. Variable domain in full (rest from reference TRBV7-2 and TRBJ2-3): GAGVSQSPSNKVTEKGKDVELRCDPISGHTALYWYRQSLGQGLEFLIYFQGNSAPDKSGLPSDRFSAERTGGSVSTLTIQRTQQEDSAVYLCASSSLDGLDTQYFGPGTRLTVL.

This clonotype appeared a few times. The chain couples TRBV28 to TRBJ1-2, with D hard to call. The germline V gene has CDR1 MDHEN and CDR2 SYDVKM. This CDR3 is 12 amino acids long. V shed 3 bases and J shed 10 bases, with 12 bases lying between them. The CDR3 coding sequence is TGTGCCAGCAGTTTCGGAGGGCGAACCTACACCTTC. It codes for CASSFGGRTYTF.

The J gene is TRBJ1-1, the V gene TRBV12-3 or TRBV12-4; a weak D match, TRBD1 (5 bases). V lost 6 bases and J 4 bases, leaving 15 bases between the germline ends. This CDR3 contains 14 residues. The CDR3 protein is CASSQGAGSTEAFF. CDR3 in DNA: TGTGCCAGCAGCCAAGGGGCCGGGAGCACTGAAGCTTTCTTT.

This sequence joins TRBV15 and TRBJ1-2; D is undetermined. Deletions cut 5 bases from V and 2 bases from J, with 12 bases between. CDR3 size: 14 residues. Germline CDR1 reads LNHNV; CDR2 reads YYDKDF (reference sequence). The CDR3 loop reads CATSARVSNYGYTF. The DNA of the CDR3 is TGTGCCACCAGCGCTCGGGTTTCGAACTATGGCTACACCTTC.

The chain recombines TRBV7-9 with TRBJ1-6, with D perhaps TRBD1 (6 bases). The CDR3 consists of 14 residues. The germline gives CDR1 SEHNR, CDR2 FQNEAQ (reference sequence). The germline V and J ends were trimmed by 5 bases and 6 bases, with 11 bases remaining between them. For the CDR3, the DNA is TGTGCCAGCAGCCAAAGGGGGATTAATTCACCCCTCCACTTT. Its translation is CASSQRGINSPLHF.

This clonotype was detected a few times. This chain links TRBV13 with TRBJ2-3; TRBD2 agrees at 7 bases. This CDR3 comprises 16 residues. Germline V CDR1 and CDR2: PRHDT, FYEKMQ (reference sequence). The V and J ends lost 0 bases and 7 bases, in that order; junction bases with no gene match: 10. The CDR3: CASSLGAGFIGNTQYF. The CDR3 region has the DNA TGTGCCAGCAGCTTAGGAGCGGGGTTCATTGGGAATACGCAGTATTTT. The complete variable domain, with remaining parts taken from reference TRBV13 and TRBJ2-3, reads AAGVIQSPRHLIKEKRETATLKCYPIPRHDTVYWYQQGPGQDPQFLISFYEKMQSDKGSIPDRFSAQQFSDYHSELNMSSLELGDSALYFCASSLGAGFIGNTQYFGPGTRLTVL.

Remarks on this clonotype: The junction departs from germline at one end; a sequencing error may be responsible. The chain combines TRBV14 with TRBJ2-1; possibly TRBD1 for D (6 bases). The CDR3 runs 16 residues. Germline CDR1 is SGHDN and CDR2 is FVKESK. The CDR3 region has the DNA TGTGCTAGCAGCCCGCCATGGACAGTTGACTACAATGAGCAGTTCTTC. It specifies CASSPPWTVDYNEQFF.

This clonotype was recorded a few times. V gene TRBV27 combines with J gene TRBJ2-7, with 8 positions matching TRBD1. V trimming: 5 bases; J trimming: 9 bases; junction bases outside the gene matches: 9. Per germline, CDR1 MNHEY and CDR2 SMNVEV (reference sequence). The CDR3 is made up of 13 amino acids. CDR3 in amino acids: CASSTSWDRPQYF. CDR3 nucleotides: TGTGCCAGCAGTACTTCTTGGGACAGGCCGCAGTACTTC.

This clonotype showed up just a few times. V usage is TRBV6-2 or TRBV6-3 and J usage is TRBJ2-7; a possible D gene is TRBD1 (5 bases). The V gene's germline CDR1 is MNHEY and CDR2 SVGEGT. V lost 7 bases, J lost 7 bases, and 11 bases lay in between. The CDR3 runs 11 residues. CDR3 region: CASKSAGEQYF. In DNA, the CDR3 is TGTGCCAGCAAATCGGCAGGGGAGCAGTACTTC.